The rows below give T cell receptor beta chains drawn from one sample of a study of T cells expressing NK-cell markers. Each CDR3 protein gets one entry in TCRdb, which reprocessed the 5' RACE reads and gives no DNA. The repertoire table contains 500,000 to 700,000 distinct CDR3 sequences. The sequencing input was blood T cells: a sorted CD56 or NKG2C T cell subset, CD4+ or CD8+ T cells, or bulk PBMC T cells (not recorded which). The receptors originated from a man aged 18 to 35 in good health. Each CDR3 is given with its conserved first and last residue.

cdr3_aa	j_call	v_call
CASSQVGFSGRHDEQFF	TRBJ2-1	TRBV4-3
CANRDRGLPAPEQYF	TRBJ2-7	TRBV2
CASSWGPEQFF	TRBJ2-1	TRBV12-3/TRBV12-4
CATSRASVDTQYF	TRBJ2-3	TRBV15
CATSRARIQVSEQYF	TRBJ2-7	TRBV15
CATSRDQQTNTGELFF	TRBJ2-2	TRBV15
CASSHISTGTAKNVLTGELFF	TRBJ2-2	TRBV11-1
CSARDLREGGTDTQYF	TRBJ2-3	TRBV20-1
CASSRLGSTDTQYF	TRBJ2-3	TRBV12-3/TRBV12-4
CASSRDYLNEQFF	TRBJ2-1	TRBV3-1
CATSDPLQGAATDTQYF	TRBJ2-3	TRBV24-1
CASSQESLAGGVEQFF	TRBJ2-1	TRBV4-1
CASQGGSGNEQFF	TRBJ2-1	TRBV7-6
CSGAGRQETQYF	TRBJ2-5	TRBV29-1
CASNPTGDWRETQYF	TRBJ2-5	TRBV12-3/TRBV12-4
CASSLVPGVMNTEAFF	TRBJ1-1	TRBV5-1
CAIRGTSLNSPLHF	TRBJ1-6	TRBV10-3
CSAISGRIYEQYF	TRBJ2-7	TRBV29-1
CASSFGGPYNEQFF	TRBJ2-1	TRBV12-3/TRBV12-4
CASSLTAGVGGELFF	TRBJ2-2	TRBV11-2
CSVVQGPTGELFF	TRBJ2-2	TRBV29-1
CASSEHLGPADTQYF	TRBJ2-3	TRBV6-4
CASSSFSGRPGNEQFF	TRBJ2-1	TRBV27
CASSLGGTGAYNEQFF	TRBJ2-1	TRBV5-1
CASSDVAVSGSGEAFF	TRBJ1-1	TRBV6-2/TRBV6-3
CASRPGTGVRQETQYF	TRBJ2-5	TRBV12-3/TRBV12-4
CSVSSGNEQFF	TRBJ2-1	TRBV29-1
CSATSGRTHEQFF	TRBJ2-1	TRBV20-1
CASSEARSGEQYF	TRBJ2-7	TRBV10-2
CASSSWAGRETQYF	TRBJ2-5	TRBV7-2
CASSLQGVYEQYF	TRBJ2-7	TRBV5-1
CASSLRVGRGSGANVLTF	TRBJ2-6	TRBV12-3/TRBV12-4
CASSQDRGSADTQYF	TRBJ2-3	TRBV4-2
CASSEGNRDYEQYF	TRBJ2-7	TRBV28
CASSEFGRGLYEQYF	TRBJ2-7	TRBV25-1
CATQPPGQGEKLFF	TRBJ1-4	TRBV10-3
CASSKGLGSGDTQYF	TRBJ2-3	TRBV4-3
CASTMIGLGTQYF	TRBJ2-5	TRBV12-3/TRBV12-4
CASSYSDRGQDEQYF	TRBJ2-7	TRBV6-5
CASKFSALLQETQYF	TRBJ2-5	TRBV27
CSVDPPAGGETQYF	TRBJ2-5	TRBV29-1
CASSSLDGDQETQYF	TRBJ2-5	TRBV28
CSAPPPGLAGETQYF	TRBJ2-5	TRBV20-1
CASSFNRGPNYGYTF	TRBJ1-2	TRBV27
CASSVDPSGNEQFF	TRBJ2-1	TRBV7-9
CASIGSQDTEAFF	TRBJ1-1	TRBV19
CASSLEGRYYEQYF	TRBJ2-7	TRBV5-5
CSVDRGLSYNEQFF	TRBJ2-1	TRBV29-1